This T cell receptor (beta chain) appears in the sequencing data of a study of identical twins. Only a few counts were recorded for this clonotype. TCRdb independently ran MiXCR on the 5' RACE reads; one entry per CDR3 protein. This sample has some 300,000 distinct CDR3 sequences, with around an eighth found just once. Germline V gene lookup returns CDR1 PRHDT and CDR2 FYEKMQ (reference sequence). The trim removed 1 base at V and 6 bases at J, leaving 3 bases unmatched. CDR3 size: 14 residues. These data also formed part of another study, on yellow fever vaccine responses in identical twins.

The chain recombines TRBV13 with TRBJ2-3; 8 bases map to TRBD2. Material for sequencing was CD8+ T cells sorted from blood. The TCR comes from a woman younger than 35 in good health. CDR3 protein: CASSLEASGDTQYF. DNA of the CDR3: TGTGCCAGCAGCTTAGAGGCTAGCGGGGATACGCAGTATTTT.